This section outlines one TCR beta chain sequence together with its context. No antigen is known for it. Profiled with immunoSEQ multiplex PCR; TCRdb holds only in-frame clones, not every one. Of just under 7,000 clones in the sample, 60% to 80% were seen once. The sample is drawn from a study of chemoradiotherapy in HPV16-positive cancers. General study results and limits: In HPV16-positive patients, HPV-responsive T-cell expansion tracked better recurrence-free survival.

V lost 7 bases and J lost 4, with 16 bases in between. This CDR3 contains 14 residues. The germline V gene has CDR1 ENHRY and CDR2 SYGVKD. This TCR was sampled from a human donor with HPV-associated anogenital cancer. The rearrangement joins TRBV10-3 to TRBJ1-2; D call uncertain. Collection of the sample occurred from a patient who underwent chemoradiotherapy. CDR3: CAITPDPDPYGYTF. The DNA for the CDR3 is TGTGCCATCACCCCGGACCCGGATCCCTATGGCTACACCTTC.